The entry below describes one T cell receptor (beta chain). Germline V gene data show CDR1 as SNHLY and CDR2 as FYNNEI. The junction had 13 bases not matched to a gene; V was cut back by 8 bases and J by 0 bases. The CDR3 sequence is 17 residues long. Enrolled during active infection, Seattle patients were then followed longitudinally. This specimen belongs to a study of blood T cell repertoires in COVID-19. Study summary: There were acute and convalescent COVID-19 samples, and they came from the United States, Italy and Spain.

Sequencing was performed with immunoSEQ multiplex PCR; in TCRdb, only in-frame clones are kept and a portion is missing. The sample shows about 150,000 clones, 75% to 90% of them seen only once. This clonotype was sampled from a man between 18 and 35 years old with COVID-19, enrolled during active disease. Sequencing was performed on peripheral blood. The genes are TRBV2 and TRBJ1-2, with TRBD1 identical over 9 bases. DNA for the CDR3: TGTGCCAGCGGGGGGGACAGGGCCCAACTGTCTAACTATGGCTACACCTTC. Translated: CASGGDRAQLSNYGYTF.